This T cell receptor beta chain was captured in a study of blood T cell repertoires in COVID-19 (TCRdb year 2020). About the investigation overall: Samples covering the acute and convalescent phases of COVID-19 were provided by collaborators in the United States, Italy and Spain. The prospective study material was composed of cDNA or gDNA derived from T cells, B-cell-depleted T cells, or PBMCs. The dataset comprised deeply sampled blood TCRbeta repertoires from subjects exposed to, actively infected with, or recovered from COVID-19. The repertoires were released in a freely available public database meant as a resource for research on the immune response to SARS-CoV-2. Samples came from the ongoing ImmuneRACE study (first 160 participants) plus 1,254 subjects from 6 global collaborators. Sample metadata almost always included a de-identified subject ID, COVID-19 status, age in years and sex. Where available, HLA class I and class II types were taken from metadata supplied by the sample provider and were not determined by assay-based typing. Findings and caveats that apply to the study as a whole: The quantity of clinical and demographic metadata differed by source and by participant and was supplied without curation.

Taken from the germline V gene, the CDR1 and CDR2 loops are MNHEY and SVGAGI. V loses 8 bases at its end and J loses 4 bases; junction bases beyond the gene matches: 9. CDR3 length: 15 amino acids, cysteine to phenylalanine. Just the 45-base CDR3 DNA is kept, in frame starting at base 1. Concerning this clone: This receptor's antigen is unknown. Base qualities are not at hand, and no much larger clone is one base apart.

TCRbeta CDR3 regions were amplified from genomic DNA using the immunoSEQ Assay, a bias-controlled multiplex PCR. The authors processed their data as follows. The number of nucleated cells in each sample was estimated by amplification of reference gene primers within the assay. Sequence reads were collapsed and filtered to measure the absolute abundance of every unique TCRbeta CDR3 rearrangement. For each sample, productive Simpson clonality was calculated by taking the square root of Simpson's diversity index across productive rearrangements. Held by TCRdb, this immuneACCESS table contains in-frame sequences only and omits some clones. Under half of the omission traces to an unresolved V gene where checked; the cause of the rest is unknown. V, J and clone size were drawn from that table, and D and trimming were deduced from the DNA. The sample table records 150,000 to 200,000 clones; 80% to 90% of these occur just once. The ten top clones hold approximately 9.9% of the sample.

At one collaborating source in Seattle, patients were enrolled during active infection and were followed longitudinally through the course of disease. Each collaborating institution followed its own protocols to collect whole blood in K2EDTA tubes. For TCRbeta analysis, collaborators shipped samples as frozen whole blood, isolated PBMCs, or DNA extracted from either of those sample types. The source is an older woman with COVID-19, enrolled during active disease. Sequenced material: peripheral blood. Recombination joined TRBV6-5 with TRBJ2-5; 11 bases in between match TRBD2. The sequenced DNA: TGTGCCAGCTCCCTGGGGCTAGCGGGAGGAGAGACCCAGTACTTC. Its coded protein is CASSLGLAGGETQYF.